The 14 T cell receptor beta chains reported below all come from one sample, sequenced in a study of blood T cell repertoires in COVID-19. TCRdb's copy holds only in-frame clones and misses some; the assay was immunoSEQ multiplex PCR. The table records some 110,000 clones, roughly 80% of them present only once. Sequenced: peripheral blood. These receptors all come from a man aged 65-85 years with acute or convalescent COVID-19.

The chain employs TRBV7-2 and TRBJ1-5; 7 nucleotides line up with TRBD1. J lost 0 bases, V lost 5 bases, and 10 bases had no gene match. Looked up from germline, CDR1 is SGHTA and CDR2 is FQGNSA. The CDR3 spans 17 residues. DNA for the CDR3: TGTGCCAGCAGCGTGCAGGGGGTAGAATATAGCAATCAGCCCCAGCATTTT. Protein: CASSVQGVEYSNQPQHF.

V and J are TRBV5-1 and TRBJ1-4; TRBD1 agrees at 7 bases. The V gene's germline CDR1 is SGHRS and CDR2 YFSETQ. The CDR3 is made up of 14 amino acids. V lost 4 bases and J lost 5; bases outside the gene matches: 5. Written as DNA, the CDR3 is TGCGCCAGCAGCCTGGGACAGAGCAATGAAAAACTGTTTTTT. Translation gives CASSLGQSNEKLFF.

The CDR3: CASSGGLHQPQHF. The CDR3 DNA sequence: TGTGCCAGCAGTGGCGGGCTCCATCAGCCCCAGCATTTT. The rearrangement links TRBV6-2 or TRBV6-3 to TRBJ1-5; D is uncertain. The CDR3 is 13 residues long. V lost 5 bases to trimming and J lost 5 bases, with 10 bases between them. Germline V gene sequence: CDR1 MNHEY, CDR2 SVGEGT.

CDR3 sequence: CASSLTEYEQYF. CDR3 nucleotides: TGTGCCAGCAGTCTGACAGAATACGAGCAGTACTTC. The V and J genes are TRBV27 and TRBJ2-7, with a weak D call TRBD1 (5 bases). Per germline, CDR1 MNHEY and CDR2 SMNVEV (reference sequence). V gave up 5 bases and J gave up 4 bases, with 9 bases separating them. This CDR3 has 12 amino acids.

This chain connects TRBV4-1 to TRBJ1-4; the D gene is possibly TRBD1 (5 bases). V was pared by 4 bases and J by 8 bases, with 20 bases between. Germline assignment: CDR1 MGHRA and CDR2 YSYEKL. CDR3 length equals 16 residues. The CDR3 DNA reads as TGCGCCAGCAGCCCACTTAAGTGGGGCGAGAGCGAAAAACTGTTTTTT. Encoded protein: CASSPLKWGESEKLFF.

The sample holds one count of this clone. The rearrangement uses TRBV9 and TRBJ2-7, with 8 positions matching TRBD1. The V gene's germline CDR1 is SGDLS and CDR2 YYNGEE. The CDR3 has 14 residues. With 4 bases clipped from V and 3 bases from J, the junction kept 6 bases outside the gene matches. The CDR3 spells CASSPGQAYYEQYF. The CDR3 DNA reads as TGTGCCAGCAGCCCGGGACAGGCGTACTACGAGCAGTACTTC.

The table lists this clone with a few counts. The gene calls are TRBV5-6 and TRBJ2-7, with a possible D match to TRBD1 (6 bases). The CDR3 has 14 amino acids. Trimming pared 6 bases from V and 4 bases from J, leaving 17 bases between. Germline CDR1 is SGHDT and CDR2 is YYEEEE. CDR3: CASNRALGSYEQYF. For the CDR3, the DNA is TGTGCCAGCAACAGGGCCCTGGGTTCGTACGAGCAGTACTTC.

This rearrangement joins TRBV25-1 to TRBJ2-1, with D tentatively TRBD1 (6 bases). Trimming removed 5 bases from V and 4 bases from J, with 15 bases in between. The germline V gene encodes CDR1 MGHDK and CDR2 SYGVNS. The CDR3 loop spans 15 amino acids. CDR3 nucleotides: TGTGCCAGCAGTACGCAAATCGGACAGTACAATGAGCAGTTCTTC. This gives the protein CASSTQIGQYNEQFF.

V gene TRBV5-4 combines with J gene TRBJ2-1; TRBD2 might be the D (6 bases). The germline gives CDR1 SGHNT, CDR2 YYREEE (reference sequence). The CDR3 runs 16 residues. The V end lost 4 bases, the J end lost 6 bases, and 20 bases lay between the germline ends. The CDR3 here is CASSGAGTVGFNEQFF. As DNA, the CDR3 is TGTGCCAGCAGCGGCGCCGGGACTGTAGGTTTCAATGAGCAGTTCTTC. Supplemented by reference TRBV5-4 and TRBJ2-1, the full variable domain reads ETGVTQSPTHLIKTRGQQVTLRCSSQSGHNTVSWYQQALGQGPQFIFQYYREEENGRGNFPPRFSGLQFPNYSSELNVNALELDDSALYLCASSGAGTVGFNEQFFGPGTRLTVL.

The chain joins TRBV4-1 to TRBJ2-5, with 9 bases lining up with TRBD2. With V trimmed by 0 bases and J by 13 bases, 9 bases remained unmatched. Germline CDR1 reads MGHRA; CDR2 reads YSYEKL. The CDR3 is 14 residues long. DNA for the CDR3: TGCGCCAGCAGCCAAGAGGGGATAGCGGGAGTTGTGTACTTC. Protein: CASSQEGIAGVVYF.

The V and J genes are TRBV28 and TRBJ2-7; D gene ambiguous. The CDR3 runs to 12 residues. Trimming cost V 6 bases and J 7 bases, with 13 bases left between them. CDR1 is MDHEN, CDR2 SYDVKM, per germline. The CDR3 nucleotides read TGTGCCAGCAGCTCTAGTTTTGGGGAGCAGTACTTC. It codes for CASSSSFGEQYF. Based on the CDR3 plus reference TRBV28 and TRBJ2-7, the full variable domain is DVKVTQSSRYLVKRTGEKVFLECVQDMDHENMFWYRQDPGLGLRLIYFSYDVKMKEKGDIPEGYSVSREKKERFSLILESASTNQTSMYLCASSSSFGEQYFGPGTRLTVT.

The J gene is TRBJ2-1, the V gene TRBV19; D is perhaps TRBD1 (6 bases). Germline V gene sequence: CDR1 LNHDA, CDR2 SQIVND (reference sequence). CDR3 length: 14 amino acids. The V end was cut by 5 bases, the J end by 8 bases, with 16 bases between. The CDR3 DNA follows: TGTGCCAGTAGTTCACTATCAGGGGCCCATGAGCAGTTCTTC. Its translation is CASSSLSGAHEQFF.

The V and J genes are TRBV7-9 and TRBJ2-3, with D possibly matching TRBD2 (5 bases). Per the germline V gene, CDR1 is SEHNR and CDR2 is FQNEAQ (reference sequence). Trimming took 0 bases from V and 1 from J, leaving 11 bases between them. This CDR3 is 16 amino acids long. For the CDR3, the DNA is TGTGCCAGCAGCTTAGCCCTAAACGGGGGCACAGATACGCAGTATTTT. Its translation: CASSLALNGGTDTQYF. Combining the CDR3 with reference TRBV7-9 and TRBJ2-3 gives the whole variable domain DTGVSQNPRHKITKRGQNVTFRCDPISEHNRLYWYRQTLGQGPEFLTYFQNEAQLEKSRLLSDRFSAERPKGSFSTLEIQRTEQGDSAMYLCASSLALNGGTDTQYFGPGTRLTVL.

J is TRBJ2-1 and V is TRBV27; D is unresolved. The germline gives CDR1 MNHEY, CDR2 SMNVEV (reference sequence). CDR3 length: 15 amino acids. The V and J ends lost 2 bases and 0 bases respectively, with 8 bases between them. CDR3 protein: CASSLADTSYNEQFF. CDR3 nucleotide sequence: TGTGCCAGCAGTTTAGCGGATACCTCCTACAATGAGCAGTTCTTC.